This is a list of T cell receptor beta chains from one sample in a study of CD8+ T cells in alopecia areata. Produced via immunoSEQ multiplex PCR; TCRdb's table is partial and in-frame only. This table has some 210,000 clones, more than 55% appearing once. The starting material was CD4+ T cells sorted from blood, obtained around week 44, from a patient treated with tofacitinib. Receptors were obtained from a human donor with alopecia areata. CDR3s include the opening cysteine and the closing phenylalanine or tryptophan. The D gene is left open where the match is weak. The size entry is marked missing in some rows and otherwise reads once, few, many or a size class.

J: TRBJ2-1
V: TRBV5-1
D: TRBD1
size: NA
CDR3: CASSPWTGPRDEQFF
DNA: TGCGCCAGCAGCCCTTGGACAGGCCCGAGGGATGAGCAGTTCTTC

J: TRBJ1-6
V: TRBV4-3
D: NA
size: NA
CDR3: CASSQEIGSSYNSPLHF
DNA: TGCGCCAGCAGCCAAGAAATAGGGAGCTCCTATAATTCACCCCTCCACTTT

J: TRBJ2-3
V: TRBV7-2
D: TRBD1
size: NA
CDR3: CASAKQGVDTDTQYF
DNA: TGTGCCAGCGCCAAACAGGGGGTAGACACAGATACGCAGTATTTT

J: TRBJ1-6
V: TRBV27
D: NA
size: NA
CDR3: CASSPGRDSPLHF
DNA: TGTGCCAGCAGCCCGGGCAGGGATTCACCCCTCCACTTT

J: TRBJ1-1
V: TRBV5-1
D: NA
size: NA
CDR3: CASSPFDLNTEAFF
DNA: TGCGCCAGCAGCCCCTTCGACCTGAACACTGAAGCTTTCTTT

J: TRBJ2-5
V: TRBV5-1
D: NA
size: NA
CDR3: CASSSNLETQYF
DNA: TGCGCCAGCAGCTCCAACCTAGAGACCCAGTACTTC

J: TRBJ2-3
V: TRBV29-1
D: NA
size: NA
CDR3: CSVDRSGTDTQYF
DNA: TGCAGCGTCGACAGAAGCGGGACAGATACGCAGTATTTT

J: TRBJ1-2
V: TRBV29-1
D: NA
size: NA
CDR3: CSVEVSANYGYTF
DNA: TGCAGCGTTGAGGTATCGGCAAACTATGGCTACACCTTC

J: TRBJ2-3
V: TRBV29-1
D: TRBD2
size: NA
CDR3: CSVGTSVSTDTQYF
DNA: TGCAGCGTGGGGACTAGCGTTAGCACAGATACGCAGTATTTT

J: TRBJ2-7
V: TRBV30
D: TRBD2
size: few
CDR3: CAWSPRTSGGPYEQYF
DNA: TGTGCCTGGAGTCCCCGGACTAGCGGGGGGCCCTACGAGCAGTACTTC

J: TRBJ1-1
V: TRBV30
D: NA
size: NA
CDR3: CAWREGGLDTEAFF
DNA: TGTGCCTGGAGGGAGGGGGGGTTGGACACTGAAGCTTTCTTT

J: TRBJ2-3
V: TRBV7-8
D: TRBD2
size: NA
CDR3: CTSSLVTGGLGDTQYF
DNA: TGTACCAGCAGCTTAGTGACGGGGGGGCTGGGTGATACGCAGTATTTT

J: TRBJ2-2
V: TRBV7-8
D: NA
size: NA
CDR3: CASSLVVQKNTGELFF
DNA: TGTGCCAGCAGCTTAGTGGTACAAAAGAACACCGGGGAGCTGTTTTTT

J: TRBJ2-1
V: TRBV12-5
D: NA
size: NA
CDR3: CASAEKNGNEQFF
DNA: TGTGCTAGTGCTGAAAAGAATGGTAATGAGCAGTTCTTC

J: TRBJ2-3
V: TRBV4-3
D: NA
size: few
CDR3: CASSQGLTDTQYF
DNA: TGCGCCAGCAGCCAAGGCCTTACAGATACGCAGTATTTT

J: TRBJ1-5
V: TRBV5-6
D: NA
size: NA
CDR3: CASSLGVGQPQHF
DNA: TGTGCCAGCAGCTTGGGAGTGGGTCAGCCCCAGCATTTT

J: TRBJ1-1
V: TRBV29-1
D: NA
size: few
CDR3: CSVARTSPEAFF
DNA: TGCAGCGTTGCCCGGACAAGTCCTGAAGCTTTCTTT

J: TRBJ1-4
V: TRBV5-1
D: NA
size: NA
CDR3: CASSLTGTNEKLFF
DNA: TGCGCCAGCAGCTTGACAGGGACTAATGAAAAACTGTTTTTT

J: TRBJ2-1
V: TRBV2
D: NA
size: NA
CDR3: CARGPSYNEQFF
DNA: TGTGCCAGGGGGCCTTCCTACAATGAGCAGTTCTTC

J: TRBJ2-7
V: TRBV11-2
D: NA
size: NA
CDR3: CASSFLTGSHEQYF
DNA: TGTGCCAGCAGCTTCCTAACAGGGAGCCACGAGCAGTACTTC

J: TRBJ1-1
V: TRBV30
D: NA
size: once
CDR3: CAWSRGGRAEAFF
DNA: TGTGCCTGGAGTCGTGGGGGCAGGGCTGAAGCTTTCTTT

J: TRBJ2-3
V: TRBV6-4
D: NA
size: NA
CDR3: CASSEAGGTDTQYF
DNA: TGTGCCAGCAGTGAGGCAGGGGGCACAGATACGCAGTATTTT

J: TRBJ1-1
V: TRBV19
D: NA
size: NA
CDR3: CASSKMNTEAFF
DNA: TGTGCCAGTAGTAAAATGAACACTGAAGCTTTCTTT

J: TRBJ1-4
V: TRBV9
D: NA
size: once
CDR3: CASSVGSATNEKLFF
DNA: TGTGCCAGCAGCGTCGGGAGTGCAACTAATGAAAAACTGTTTTTT

J: TRBJ1-4
V: TRBV4-3
D: TRBD1
size: NA
CDR3: CASSQDKQGARREKLFF
DNA: TGCGCCAGCAGCCAAGATAAACAGGGGGCGCGGCGAGAAAAACTGTTTTTT

J: TRBJ2-7
V: TRBV10-3
D: NA
size: once
CDR3: CAISGSQIGNEQYF
DNA: TGTGCCATCAGTGGGTCTCAGATCGGCAACGAGCAGTACTTC

J: TRBJ2-1
V: TRBV29-1
D: NA
size: NA
CDR3: CSVTKTGDLPNEQFF
DNA: TGCAGCGTCACCAAAACCGGCGACCTCCCCAATGAGCAGTTCTTC

J: TRBJ2-1
V: TRBV2
D: TRBD2
size: NA
CDR3: CASIPTSGGDGEQFF
DNA: TGTGCCAGCATACCAACTAGCGGGGGTGACGGTGAGCAGTTCTTC

J: TRBJ1-2
V: TRBV29-1
D: NA
size: NA
CDR3: CSVLLGSYGYTF
DNA: TGCAGCGTTTTATTGGGCAGCTATGGCTACACCTTC

J: TRBJ2-7
V: TRBV5-1
D: NA
size: NA
CDR3: CASSRDRSYEQYF
DNA: TGCGCCAGCAGCCGGGACCGATCCTACGAGCAGTACTTC

J: TRBJ2-1
V: TRBV30
D: NA
size: NA
CDR3: CAWSGPLDEQFF
DNA: TGTGCCTGGAGTGGCCCCCTAGATGAGCAGTTCTTC

J: TRBJ2-5
V: TRBV29-1
D: TRBD1
size: NA
CDR3: CSTRQGFGQETQYF
DNA: TGCAGCACCCGACAGGGGTTCGGACAAGAGACCCAGTACTTC

J: TRBJ1-6
V: TRBV27
D: NA
size: few
CDR3: CASSLQGNSPLHF
DNA: TGTGCCAGCAGTTTACAGGGAAATTCACCCCTCCACTTT

J: TRBJ2-7
V: TRBV27
D: TRBD2
size: NA
CDR3: CASSLRGVSSYEQYF
DNA: TGTGCCAGCAGCCTCCGGGGGGTGAGCTCCTACGAGCAGTACTTC

J: TRBJ2-1
V: TRBV5-1
D: NA
size: few
CDR3: CASSQLSFSSYNEQFF
DNA: TGCGCCAGCAGCCAACTATCTTTCAGCTCCTACAATGAGCAGTTCTTC

J: TRBJ1-2
V: TRBV4-3
D: NA
size: NA
CDR3: CASSQETGDYGYTF
DNA: TGCGCCAGCAGCCAAGAGACAGGAGACTATGGCTACACCTTC

J: TRBJ1-1
V: TRBV30
D: NA
size: NA
CDR3: CAWSVKRHPEAFF
DNA: TGTGCCTGGAGTGTTAAGCGACACCCTGAAGCTTTCTTT

J: TRBJ1-1
V: TRBV29-1
D: NA
size: few
CDR3: CSGADTSEAFF
DNA: TGCAGCGGGGCGGACACCAGTGAAGCTTTCTTT

J: TRBJ1-5
V: TRBV6-6
D: NA
size: few
CDR3: CASTRGTNQPQHF
DNA: TGTGCCAGCACGCGAGGTACCAATCAGCCCCAGCATTTT

J: TRBJ2-7
V: TRBV5-1
D: TRBD2
size: NA
CDR3: CASSEAGSGFEQYF
DNA: TGCGCCAGCAGCGAAGCGGGGTCCGGCTTCGAGCAGTACTTC

J: TRBJ1-5
V: TRBV5-1
D: NA
size: many
CDR3: CASKCNQPQHF
DNA: TGCGCCAGCAAGTGCAATCAGCCCCAGCATTTT